This T cell receptor (beta chain) was recorded in a study of CD8 T cells in ankylosing spondylitis (dated by TCRdb to 2016 to 2017). At the level of the whole study: The study profiled T cell receptor beta repertoires in healthy donors and ankylosing spondylitis patients to find disease-linked TCR variants. In total, the full study cohort was made up of nearly 110 healthy donors and 25 ankylosing spondylitis patients. Samples of peripheral blood were taken, and for ankylosing spondylitis patients, synovial fluid was collected as well. Results and caveats for the whole study, not just this receptor: Blood from ankylosing spondylitis patients appeared to be characterized by a TCR beta motif composed of several highly homologous amino acid variants. Some of the motif variants had been reported before in the synovial fluid and blood of reactive arthritis patients, a finding that suggests common disease-initiation mechanisms. Significant enrichment of the disease-linked clones was reported in matched synovial fluid samples from ankylosing spondylitis patients. In peripheral blood, the disease-linked clones were found at relatively low frequencies and had a CD8+ phenotype.

TCRdb lists the instrument as Illumina HiSeq 2500. Quantitative 5'-RACE with molecular barcodes was the method used to prepare the TCR beta libraries. As for how the authors treated the data: Disease-linked TCR variants were identified with a new computational method built on a probabilistic model of VDJ rearrangement. TCRdb took the public reads, trimmed them with fastp at Q25, ran MiXCR for clone calling and kept in-frame beta chains. All rows with the same CDR3 protein become a single entry with the most common DNA and genes. TCRdb's processing, not the authors', yielded these V and J calls. This sample gives about 240,000 distinct CDR3 sequences in total; roughly 10% of them show up just once. Roughly 6.8% of the sample belongs to the ten largest clones. As for this clonotype: No antigen is known for it. Base quality data are lacking; no much larger clone is found one base away.

The germline V gene (reference sequence) yields LGHDT for CDR1 and YNNKEL for CDR2. The CDR3 has 16 amino acids, counting the end cysteine and phenylalanine. Solely the CDR3 DNA is kept, with 48 bases framed from the first base. Compared with germline, V lacks 0 bases and J lacks 4 bases; bases without a gene match: 7. The sequenced sample was blood, either unsorted or a sorted T cell fraction (not recorded which). The sequence was collected from a male donor with ankylosing spondylitis or in good health (not recorded which). Rearrangement joined TRBV3-1 to TRBJ2-7; 9 central bases correspond to TRBD2. The nucleotide sequence reads TGTGCCAGCAGCCAAGACGTGGGACTAGCTGTATACGAGCAGTACTTC. Its coded protein is CASSQDVGLAVYEQYF.